Listed below are T cell receptor beta chains from one sample, sequenced in a study of T cells after posttransplantation cyclophosphamide. Only in-frame clones appear in the TCRdb table, and some are missing; sequencing was by immunoSEQ multiplex PCR. The table includes roughly 5,900 clones, approximately 1.8% detected once. The specimen was PBMCs, collected roughly 240 days after a stem cell transplant with posttransplant cyclophosphamide. The receptors originated from a young adult male patient who received an allogeneic stem cell transplant from a related donor, was CMV-positive, and had no GVHD. Some of these T cells may belong to the graft donor. Both conserved end residues are part of each CDR3. D genes are given only for firm matches. Clone size is not always given. Where it is, it says once, few, many or a class for expanded clones.

V gene,J gene,D gene,clone size,CDR3 protein,CDR3 DNA
TRBV6-1,TRBJ2-4,-,few,CASTQVGNIQYF,TGTGCCAGCACCCAGGTTGGAAACATTCAGTACTTC
TRBV9,TRBJ2-2,TRBD2,medium-sized,CASSVASGSPGELFF,TGTGCCAGCAGCGTTGCTAGCGGGAGTCCCGGGGAGCTGTTTTTT
TRBV5-4,TRBJ2-7,TRBD2,-,CASSTGSLAGVYEQYF,TGTGCCAGCAGCACTGGGTCGCTAGCGGGAGTCTACGAGCAGTACTTC
TRBV11-2,TRBJ2-3,-,-,CASSLVDGGLPDTQYF,TGTGCCAGCAGCTTAGTCGACGGGGGGCTCCCAGATACGCAGTATTTT
TRBV7-8,TRBJ1-5,-,few,CASSPRFDQPQHF,TGTGCCAGCAGCCCCCGGTTCGATCAGCCCCAGCATTTT
TRBV27,TRBJ2-7,TRBD1,-,CASSLLGQAYEQYF,TGTGCCAGCAGTTTATTGGGACAGGCGTACGAGCAGTACTTC
TRBV6-1,TRBJ2-7,-,few,CASSESGPVGYEQYF,TGTGCCAGCAGTGAAAGCGGGCCAGTCGGGTACGAGCAGTACTTC
TRBV5-1,TRBJ2-1,-,few,CASSLAASREQFF,TGCGCCAGCAGCTTGGCAGCTAGTCGTGAGCAGTTCTTC
TRBV11-3,TRBJ2-1,-,few,CASSAHPDPGSYGEQFF,TGTGCCAGCAGCGCCCACCCAGACCCGGGGAGTTACGGTGAGCAGTTCTTC
TRBV6-6,TRBJ1-3,-,-,CASESSSGNTIYF,TGTGCCAGCGAGTCGTCCTCTGGAAACACCATATATTTT
TRBV19,TRBJ2-7,TRBD2,few,CASSIGTSGTYEQYF,TGTGCCAGTAGTATAGGGACTAGCGGGACCTACGAGCAGTACTTC
TRBV4-2,TRBJ2-7,TRBD1,-,CASSQATGGPYEQYF,TGTGCCAGCAGCCAAGCTACAGGGGGCCCCTACGAGCAGTACTTC
TRBV28,TRBJ2-7,TRBD2,-,CASSFVAGGPYEQYF,TGTGCCAGCAGTTTTGTCGCGGGAGGGCCTTACGAGCAGTACTTC
TRBV5-5,TRBJ1-6,-,medium-sized,CASEPSLGGAYNSPLHF,TGTGCCAGCGAACCTTCACTTGGGGGGGCCTATAATTCACCCCTCCACTTT
TRBV7-6,TRBJ2-7,-,few,CASSSQETYEQYF,TGTGCCAGCAGCTCACAGGAAACCTACGAGCAGTACTTC
TRBV7-2,TRBJ2-2,-,few,CASSPTGLGSGELFF,TGTGCCAGCAGCCCAACAGGGTTAGGCTCCGGGGAGCTGTTTTTT
TRBV7-9,TRBJ2-5,-,-,CASSLALAGETQYF,TGTGCCAGCAGCTTAGCACTAGCAGGAGAGACCCAGTACTTC
TRBV29-1,TRBJ2-1,-,-,CSSGWSYNEQFF,TGCAGCTCGGGGTGGTCCTACAATGAGCAGTTCTTC
TRBV7-2,TRBJ2-7,TRBD1,-,CASSLAHGQELYEQYF,TGTGCCAGCAGCTTAGCGCATGGACAGGAGCTTTACGAGCAGTACTTC
TRBV20-1,TRBJ2-5,-,-,CSAVPRETQYF,TGCAGTGCCGTACCACGGGAGACCCAGTACTTC
TRBV6-6,TRBJ1-2,-,-,CASTPSGQGWNGYTF,TGTGCCAGCACGCCATCGGGTCAGGGGTGGAATGGCTACACCTTC
TRBV2,TRBJ1-1,-,few,CASKVYSNTEAFF,TGTGCCAGCAAGGTGTATAGCAACACTGAAGCTTTCTTT
TRBV7-9,TRBJ2-5,TRBD2,few,CASSFGGGRFKETQYF,TGTGCCAGCAGCTTCGGGGGGGGGCGGTTTAAGGAGACCCAGTACTTC